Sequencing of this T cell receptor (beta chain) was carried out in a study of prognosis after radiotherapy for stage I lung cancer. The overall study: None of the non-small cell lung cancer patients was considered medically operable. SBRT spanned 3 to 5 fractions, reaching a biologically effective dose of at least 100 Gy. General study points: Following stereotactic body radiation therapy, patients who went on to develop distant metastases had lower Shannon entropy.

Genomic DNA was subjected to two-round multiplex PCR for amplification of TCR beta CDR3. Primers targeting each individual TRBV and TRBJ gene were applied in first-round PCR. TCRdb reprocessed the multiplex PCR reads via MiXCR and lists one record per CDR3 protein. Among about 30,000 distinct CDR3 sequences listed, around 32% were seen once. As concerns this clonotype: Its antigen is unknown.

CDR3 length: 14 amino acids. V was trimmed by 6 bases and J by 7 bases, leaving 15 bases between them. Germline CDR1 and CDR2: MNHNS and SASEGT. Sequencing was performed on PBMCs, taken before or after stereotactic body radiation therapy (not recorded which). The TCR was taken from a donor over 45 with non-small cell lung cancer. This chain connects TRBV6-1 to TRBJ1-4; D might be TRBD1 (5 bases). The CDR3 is CASSRVRDREKLFF. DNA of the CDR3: TGTGCCAGCAGCCGCGTCAGGGACCGTGAAAAACTGTTTTTT.